This T cell receptor beta chain was documented in a study of blood T cell repertoires in COVID-19. Looking at the study overall: Sample material is recorded as cDNA or gDNA derived from T cells, B-cell-depleted T cells, or PBMCs.

A Seattle source enrolled patients during active infection and followed them longitudinally. As handled by the study authors: Estimation of nucleated cell counts relied on the amplification of reference gene primers. Method: immunoSEQ multiplex PCR; TCRdb's copy keeps in-frame clones and lacks some. That table furnishes V, J and clone size, whereas the DNA furnished D and trimming. This repertoire shows about 340,000 clones, about 90% found once; its top ten account for 6% to 8%. Germline CDR1 SGHRS, CDR2 YFSETQ. V was clipped by 4 bases and J by 4 bases, with 17 bases between them. CDR3 length: 15 residues.

V usage is TRBV5-1 and J usage is TRBJ1-2; D uncertain. This TCR was recovered from a woman in her 70s with COVID-19, enrolled during active disease. Sequencing was carried out using peripheral blood. Here the CDR3 reads CASSETPGTGYGYTF. CDR3 coding DNA: TGCGCCAGCAGCGAGACCCCGGGTACCGGCTATGGCTACACCTTC.